This is a list of T cell receptor beta chains from one sample in a study of identical twins. TCRdb re-called the 5' RACE reads with MiXCR, one entry per CDR3 protein. Of 430,000 or so distinct CDR3 sequences in the sample, less than 25% were seen once. The sample was also reused in another study, on T cells expressing NK-cell markers.

The sample comprised CD4+ T cells sorted from blood. These receptors all stem from a young woman in good health. CDR3s include the opening cysteine and the closing phenylalanine or tryptophan. D genes are given only for firm matches. Rows give clone size only sometimes, using once, few, many, or a class for an expanded clone.

j_call v_call clone_size d_call cdr3_nt cdr3_aa
TRBJ1-1 TRBV20-1 many NA TGCAGTGCTAGCCCGCATTTGAACACTGAAGCTTTCTTT CSASPHLNTEAFF
TRBJ1-1 TRBV12-3/TRBV12-4 few NA TGTGCCAGCAGTTTAGCGCAAGGGGACACTGAAGCTTTCTTT CASSLAQGDTEAFF
TRBJ1-6 TRBV7-9 NA NA TGTGCCAGCAGCAGCGGACGGGCTAATTCGGCCCTCCACTTT CASSSGRANSALHF
TRBJ1-1 TRBV12-3/TRBV12-4 many NA TGTGCCAGCAGTTTAGGTGGACTCCTTGGGGCTGAAGCTTTCTTT CASSLGGLLGAEAFF
TRBJ1-3 TRBV12-3/TRBV12-4 NA NA TGTGCCAGCAGGGGACCTAACTCTGGAAACACCATATATTTT CASRGPNSGNTIYF
TRBJ1-1 TRBV5-1 NA TRBD1 TGCGCCAGCAGCTTCGGACAGGGGGACACTGAAGCTTTCTTT CASSFGQGDTEAFF
TRBJ2-1 TRBV3-1 NA TRBD1 TGTGCCAGCAGCCAAGTGTGGCAGGGGGCTATCAAAAGCTCCTACAATGAGCAGTTCTTC CASSQVWQGAIKSSYNEQFF
TRBJ2-3 TRBV7-9 few TRBD1 TGTGCCAGCAGCCCCACAGGGGCCTCAGATACGCAGTATTTT CASSPTGASDTQYF
TRBJ2-3 TRBV20-1 few NA TGCAGTGCTAGTAGGGCGGGGAGCACAGATACGCAGTATTTT CSASRAGSTDTQYF
TRBJ2-1 TRBV9 NA NA TGTGCCAGCGCGATGGGGCCAGAGCCCTACAATGAGCAGTTCTTC CASAMGPEPYNEQFF
TRBJ1-1 TRBV11-2 NA NA TGTGCCAGCAGCTCTACGGTTGGGGGAACTGAAGCTTTCTTT CASSSTVGGTEAFF
TRBJ2-1 TRBV2 once TRBD2 TGTGCCTTCAGTTTCCCCTCCAGACTAGCGGGAGTAAGGAATGAGCAGTTCTTC CAFSFPSRLAGVRNEQFF
TRBJ2-3 TRBV5-1 NA NA TGCGCCAGCAGCCCCGGGACTTCCTTCACAGATACGCAGTATTTT CASSPGTSFTDTQYF